The clone carrying this TCR beta chain was picked up one time. In the original analysis: How many nucleated cells were present was estimated from reference gene primer amplification. Assay used: immunoSEQ multiplex PCR; TCRdb lists only in-frame clones, some missing. That table gives V, J and clone size, and the DNA gave D and trimming. The sample holds about 440,000 clones, less than 95% seen once. CDR1 is SQVTM and CDR2 is ANQGSEA in the germline V gene. The CDR3 consists of 13 residues. Trimming took 4 bases from V and 2 from J, leaving 11 bases between them. The data were taken from a study of blood T cell repertoires in COVID-19. Across fewer than 25 US areas, participants ranged in age from roughly 18 to 95 years.

The receptor was derived from a man aged 18 to 29 who had recovered from COVID-19. The specimen was PBMCs or T cells enriched from blood (not recorded which). V and J are TRBV29-1 and TRBJ1-2, with D unresolved. The CDR3 reads CSVGGGQNYGYTF. In nucleotides, the CDR3 is TGCAGCGTTGGCGGAGGGCAGAACTATGGCTACACCTTC.